This T cell receptor (beta chain) was profiled in a study of blood T cell repertoires in COVID-19. TCRdb's table, derived via immunoSEQ multiplex PCR, lists solely in-frame clones and lacks some. The top ten clones hold around 7% of a sample with fewer than 200,000 clones, 80% to 90% of them seen once. CDR1 is SEHNR and CDR2 is FQNEAQ in the germline V gene (reference sequence). V shed 2 bases and J 3 bases; nucleotides not matched to a gene: 5. This CDR3 is built from 15 residues. V gene TRBV7-9 combines with J gene TRBJ1-1, with TRBD1 matching 8 bases. The sequence came from a man in his fifties or sixties who had recovered from COVID-19. The sequenced sample consisted of PBMCs or T cells enriched from blood (not recorded which). As DNA, the CDR3 is TGTGCCAGCAGCTTAAATCTACAGGGGGACACTGAAGCTTTCTTT. Protein product: CASSLNLQGDTEAFF.